The 23 T cell receptor beta chains below all came from one sample that was sequenced in a study of OX40 agonist ivuxolimab in advanced cancers. Receptor libraries were prepared by the immunoSEQ multiplex PCR assay. TCRdb holds this immuneACCESS table with in-frame rearrangements only. Some clones are missing; in checked studies, unresolved V genes explain under half, and the rest has no known cause. Recorded for this sample are 70,000 to 90,000 clones; approximately 89% of them occurred a single time. The biggest ten clones account for over 0.35% of the sample. The source was CD4+ or CD8+ T cells sorted from blood, collected in a trial of the OX40 agonist ivuxolimab. The receptors here all came from an adult with an advanced solid tumor such as melanoma, head and neck, liver or kidney cancer.

This clone has just a few counts. The chain carries TRBV11-3 and TRBJ1-1; D not certain. Trimming removed 0 bases from V and 10 bases from J, with 12 bases in between. CDR1 is SGHNT, CDR2 YENEEA, per germline. The CDR3 extends over 13 amino acids. CDR3 DNA sequence: TGTGCCAGCAGCTTAGATGTAGGCCCAGGAGCTTTCTTT. Translated: CASSLDVGPGAFF.

The rearrangement uses TRBV10-3 and TRBJ2-5; D call uncertain. Germline assignment: CDR1 ENHRY and CDR2 SYGVKD. There are 14 residues in the CDR3. V lost 0 bases and J 4 bases, leaving 9 bases between the germline ends. CDR3 bases: TGTGCCATCAGTGAGTCAGCAAGGGTAGAGACCCAGTACTTC. It codes for CAISESARVETQYF.

The chain is built from TRBV18 and TRBJ2-3, with D possibly TRBD1 on 6 matching bases. The CDR3 covers 15 residues. V dropped 4 bases and J dropped 1 base, with 12 bases sitting between them. Germline V gene sequence: CDR1 KGHSH, CDR2 LQKENI. The chain's CDR3 is CASSRQAEGTDTQYF. CDR3 DNA sequence: TGTGCCAGCTCACGACAGGCTGAGGGCACAGATACGCAGTATTTT.

The V gene is TRBV7-7, the J gene TRBJ2-5, with D maybe TRBD2 (7 bases). V gave up 5 bases and J gave up 4 bases, with 17 bases separating them. There are 15 residues in the CDR3. Germline loops: CDR1 SSHAT, CDR2 FNYEAQ (reference sequence). CDR3 sequence (DNA): TGTGCCAGCAGCAAAGGGGCGGGGGCGCGAGAGACCCAGTACTTC. Translated: CASSKGAGARETQYF. The full variable domain, completed using reference TRBV7-7 and TRBJ2-5, is GAGVSQSPRYKVTKRGQDVTLRCDPISSHATLYWYQQALGQGPEFLTYFNYEAQPDKSGLPSDRFSAERPEGSISTLTIQRTEQRDSAMYRCASSKGAGARETQYFGPGTRLLVL.

V and J are TRBV7-9 and TRBJ2-1; 11 positions match TRBD2. Trimming took 5 bases from V and 8 from J; bases not matched to a gene: 8. Germline CDR1 is SEHNR and CDR2 is FQNEAQ (reference sequence). CDR3 length equals 15 residues. CDR3 region: CASSPRTSGRDEQFF. CDR3 DNA sequence: TGTGCCAGCAGCCCCCGGACTAGCGGGCGCGATGAGCAGTTCTTC.

This clone has just one count. J is TRBJ2-1 and V is TRBV30, with 8 bases fitting TRBD2. Looked up from germline, CDR1 is GTSNPN and CDR2 is SVGIG (reference sequence). V gave up 2 bases and J gave up 1 base; unmatched junction bases: 7. CDR3 size: 16 residues. The CDR3 is CAWSSPGTRSYNEQFF. CDR3 DNA: TGTGCCTGGAGTTCCCCCGGGACTAGGTCCTACAATGAGCAGTTCTTC.

The rearrangement links TRBV29-1 to TRBJ2-7; possibly TRBD1 for D (7 bases). V was trimmed by 4 bases and J by 1 base, leaving 20 bases between them. Germline-derived CDR1 and CDR2 are SQVTM and ANQGSEA. This CDR3 is built from 16 residues. The CDR3 DNA reads as TGCAGCGTTGGGGACAGTCCGCGGGGTACATCCTACGAGCAGTACTTC. Its translation: CSVGDSPRGTSYEQYF.

The chain combines TRBV7-2 with TRBJ1-5, with D unresolved. V was pared by 2 bases and J by 9 bases, with 8 bases between. This CDR3 comprises 12 residues. CDR1 and CDR2 from the germline V gene are SGHTA and FQGNSA. The CDR3, as DNA: TGTGCCAGCAGCTTATTCGATCGGCCCCAGCATTTT. It translates to CASSLFDRPQHF. Drawing the rest from reference TRBV7-2 and TRBJ1-5, the complete variable domain is GAGVSQSPSNKVTEKGKDVELRCDPISGHTALYWYRQSLGQGLEFLIYFQGNSAPDKSGLPSDRFSAERTGGSVSTLTIQRTQQEDSAVYLCASSLFDRPQHFGDGTRLSIL.

The gene calls are TRBV7-9 and TRBJ2-3; D not resolved. This CDR3 is 13 amino acids long. Germline CDR1 reads SEHNR; CDR2 reads FQNEAQ (reference sequence). V was clipped by 6 bases and J by 4 bases, with 11 bases between them. CDR3 sequence: CASSLLEADTQYF. The CDR3 nucleotides read TGTGCCAGCAGTCTTCTGGAAGCAGATACGCAGTATTTT.

The rearrangement links TRBV14 to TRBJ1-5; D is possibly TRBD1 (5 bases). Germline V lookup: CDR1 SGHDN, CDR2 FVKESK. V lost 3 bases and J 16 bases, leaving 16 bases between the germline ends. The length of the CDR3 is 12 residues. The CDR3 region is CASSHKGSRGHF. Written as DNA, the CDR3 is TGTGCCAGCAGCCACAAGGGGTCTCGGGGCCATTTT.

This chain's CDR3 is CASSLTGGTEAFF. DNA of the CDR3: TGTGCCAGCAGCTTAACGGGGGGAACTGAAGCTTTCTTT. This chain joins TRBV7-2 and TRBJ1-1; D is possibly TRBD1 (5 bases). V was cut by 2 bases and J by 5 bases, with 9 bases left in between. The CDR3 spans 13 residues. Germline CDR1 SGHTA, CDR2 FQGNSA.

The J gene is TRBJ2-5, the V gene TRBV19; D is unresolved. The CDR3 runs to 12 residues. V shed 5 bases and J shed 4 bases, with 8 bases lying between them. The germline V gene has CDR1 LNHDA and CDR2 SQIVND (reference sequence). CDR3 loop: CASSEKRETQYF. The CDR3 bases are TGTGCCAGTAGTGAAAAGCGAGAGACCCAGTACTTC.

This chain connects TRBV19 to TRBJ1-4; D is undetermined. This CDR3 has 15 amino acids. Per the germline V gene, CDR1 is LNHDA and CDR2 is SQIVND (reference sequence). Between the trimmed V and J ends, which lost 4 bases and 0 bases, there was a span of 9 bases. The CDR3 sequence is CASSRAGTTNEKLFF. In DNA, the CDR3 is TGTGCCAGTAGTAGGGCCGGGACAACTAATGAAAAACTGTTTTTT. The full variable domain, its missing parts supplied by reference TRBV19 and TRBJ1-4, is DGGITQSPKYLFRKEGQNVTLSCEQNLNHDAMYWYRQDPGQGLRLIYYSQIVNDFQKGDIAEGYSVSREKKESFPLTVTSAQKNPTAFYLCASSRAGTTNEKLFFGSGTQLSVL.

The chain employs TRBV2 and TRBJ2-7, with 7 bases matching TRBD2. Germline trimming cut 1 base from V and 5 bases from J; bases unmatched to any gene: 20. Germline V lookup: CDR1 SNHLY, CDR2 FYNNEI. This CDR3 is 19 amino acids long. DNA of the CDR3: TGTGCCAGCAGTGAAGGAGGTTCTGGACTAGAAACCCCCAACCACGAGCAGTACTTC. Its protein is CASSEGGSGLETPNHEQYF. Full variable domain (outside the CDR3, taken from reference TRBV2 and TRBJ2-7): EPEVTQTPSHQVTQMGQEVILRCVPISNHLYFYWYRQILGQKVEFLVSFYNNEISEKSEIFDDQFSVERPDGSNFTLKIRSTKLEDSAMYFCASSEGGSGLETPNHEQYFGPGTRLTVT.

This chain joins TRBV6-1 and TRBJ2-1; 8 nucleotides agree with TRBD2. Trimming cost V 6 bases and J 5 bases; bases outside gene matches: 6. The CDR3 runs 14 residues. Per the germline V gene, CDR1 is MNHNS and CDR2 is SASEGT. The CDR3: CASSSGGENNEQFF. The CDR3 DNA follows: TGTGCCAGCAGCTCGGGGGGGGAAAACAATGAGCAGTTCTTC.

The chain links TRBV11-2 to TRBJ1-1; 9 positions agree with TRBD1. The CDR3 sequence is 13 residues long. The trim removed 1 base at V and 10 bases at J, leaving 4 bases unmatched. Germline V lookup: CDR1 SGHAT, CDR2 FQNNGV. The CDR3: CASSLARTGAAFF. For the CDR3, the DNA is TGTGCCAGCAGCTTAGCCCGGACAGGGGCAGCTTTCTTT.

The chain is built from TRBV6-5 and TRBJ2-7; 14 bases are a match to TRBD2. Germline CDR1 is MNHEY and CDR2 is SVGAGI. The CDR3 has 15 amino acids. The J segment lost 5 bases and the V segment lost 2 bases, leaving 2 bases of the junction unmatched. This chain's CDR3 is CASSYGTSGSNEQYF. CDR3 bases: TGTGCCAGCAGTTACGGGACTAGCGGGAGCAACGAGCAGTACTTC.

This clone was seen just once. The chain combines TRBV10-1 with TRBJ1-5; 7 nucleotides match TRBD1. CDR1 and CDR2 from the germline V gene are WNHNN and SYGVQD (reference sequence). CDR3 size: 18 residues. Trimming cost V 5 bases and J 0 bases; bases outside gene matches: 13. The CDR3 loop is CASSSGTDSTDSNQPQHF. The CDR3, as DNA: TGCGCCAGCAGTTCAGGGACAGACTCGACTGATAGCAATCAGCCCCAGCATTTT.

This chain uses TRBV9 with TRBJ2-1; D is unclear. V shed 0 bases and J shed 5 bases, with 6 bases lying between them. Germline values: CDR1 SGDLS, CDR2 YYNGEE. This CDR3 is built from 13 residues. The CDR3 nucleotides are TGTGCCAGCAGCGTAGTCAGAGACAATGAGCAGTTCTTC. It translates to CASSVVRDNEQFF.

V is TRBV2 and J is TRBJ1-4; D remains ambiguous. Germline CDR1 is SNHLY and CDR2 is FYNNEI. The length of the CDR3 is 14 residues. Trimming left V 6 bases short and J 7 bases short, with 15 bases between. In DNA form, the CDR3 reads TGTGCCAGCAGGGAGGGCTTCTCTGGTGAAAAACTGTTTTTT. Translating it yields CASREGFSGEKLFF. Full variable domain (missing parts from reference TRBV2 and TRBJ1-4): EPEVTQTPSHQVTQMGQEVILRCVPISNHLYFYWYRQILGQKVEFLVSFYNNEISEKSEIFDDQFSVERPDGSNFTLKIRSTKLEDSAMYFCASREGFSGEKLFFGSGTQLSVL.

The sample holds one count of this clone. J is TRBJ2-2 and V is TRBV18; D gene uncertain. CDR3 length: 15 residues. V was pared by 0 bases and J by 0 bases, with 5 bases between. Germline CDR1 and CDR2: KGHSH and LQKENI. As DNA, the CDR3 is TGTGCCAGCTCACCACCGCTGACGAACACCGGGGAGCTGTTTTTT. Translated, it gives CASSPPLTNTGELFF.

The V and J genes are TRBV11-3 and TRBJ2-5, with D unresolved. V gave up 0 bases and J gave up 2 bases, with 7 bases separating them. The CDR3 covers 14 residues. Germline CDR1 and CDR2: SGHNT and YENEEA. In DNA form, the CDR3 reads TGTGCCAGCAGCTTAGATCTCGGTCAAGAGACCCAGTACTTC. Its translation is CASSLDLGQETQYF.

The chain employs TRBV6-5 and TRBJ1-3; D is ambiguous. V dropped 6 bases and J dropped 2 bases, with 11 bases sitting between them. The germline V gene encodes CDR1 MNHEY and CDR2 SVGAGI. The CDR3 length is 14 residues. CDR3: CASRTLLPGNTIYF. The DNA of the CDR3 is TGTGCCAGCAGAACCCTGTTGCCTGGAAACACCATATATTTT.